Listed below are T cell receptor beta chains from one sample, sequenced in a study of blood T cells in healthy people across ages. Via MiXCR, TCRdb re-called the 5' RACE reads, giving one row per CDR3 protein. The repertoire holds fewer than 700,000 distinct CDR3 sequences, with around half as singletons. Material for sequencing was blood. The source is a man aged 80 or over in good health. Both conserved end residues are part of each CDR3. D genes are given only for firm matches. Some rows have no size entry. The others give once, few or many, or a class for an expanded clone.

V: TRBV23-1
J: TRBJ2-5
D: TRBD1
size: .
CDR3: CASSHNKNRGLQETQYF
DNA: TGCGCCAGCAGTCATAACAAGAACAGGGGCCTCCAAGAGACCCAGTACTTC

V: TRBV7-2
J: TRBJ2-5
D: .
size: .
CDR3: CASSLPVLETQYF
DNA: TGTGCCAGCAGCTTACCAGTATTAGAGACCCAGTACTTC

V: TRBV5-1
J: TRBJ2-1
D: TRBD2
size: .
CDR3: CASSPQPGAGGTYNEQFF
DNA: TGCGCCAGCAGCCCGCAGCCGGGAGCGGGAGGGACATACAATGAGCAGTTCTTC

V: TRBV10-1
J: TRBJ2-3
D: .
size: .
CDR3: CASSEKGVGDTQYF
DNA: TGCGCCAGCAGTGAGAAGGGGGTTGGAGATACGCAGTATTTT

V: TRBV5-3
J: TRBJ2-7
D: TRBD2
size: few
CDR3: CARSVRTSAIYEQYF
DNA: TGTGCCAGAAGCGTGAGGACTAGCGCGATCTACGAGCAGTACTTC

V: TRBV11-2
J: TRBJ2-1
D: .
size: few
CDR3: CASRIPGRVLSYNEQFF
DNA: TGTGCCAGCAGAATTCCTGGGCGGGTCCTCTCCTACAATGAGCAGTTCTTC

V: TRBV5-1
J: TRBJ1-2
D: TRBD1
size: .
CDR3: CASSLRQGSYGYTF
DNA: TGCGCCAGCAGCTTGCGACAGGGGAGCTATGGCTACACCTTC

V: TRBV4-2
J: TRBJ2-6
D: .
size: .
CDR3: CASSPSRGSGANVLTF
DNA: TGTGCCAGCAGCCCCAGTAGGGGCTCTGGGGCCAACGTCCTGACTTTC

V: TRBV27
J: TRBJ2-3
D: .
size: .
CDR3: CASSSPTSSLGTDTQYF
DNA: TGTGCCAGCAGTTCCCCAACTAGTAGCCTTGGCACAGATACGCAGTATTTT

V: TRBV5-1
J: TRBJ2-1
D: .
size: .
CDR3: CASSLDPGFEQFF
DNA: TGCGCCAGCAGCTTGGACCCGGGATTTGAGCAGTTCTTC

V: TRBV5-1
J: TRBJ2-1
D: .
size: .
CDR3: CASSWTQYNEQFF
DNA: TGCGCCAGCAGCTGGACGCAATACAATGAGCAGTTCTTC

V: TRBV6-2/TRBV6-3
J: TRBJ2-1
D: .
size: .
CDR3: CAGSYIELGTCGTHEQFF
DNA: TGTGCCGGCAGTTACATCGAATTGGGGACTTGCGGGACCCATGAGCAGTTCTTC

V: TRBV27
J: TRBJ2-3
D: TRBD2
size: .
CDR3: CASRTSGRASDTQYF
DNA: TGTGCCAGCAGAACTAGCGGGAGGGCTTCAGATACGCAGTATTTT

V: TRBV10-3
J: TRBJ2-5
D: .
size: .
CDR3: CAIKNPQETQYF
DNA: TGTGCCATCAAGAACCCCCAAGAGACCCAGTACTTC

V: TRBV20-1
J: TRBJ1-5
D: .
size: .
CDR3: CSARDRRGSNQPQHF
DNA: TGCAGTGCTAGAGATAGAAGAGGGAGCAATCAGCCCCAGCATTTT